The clone carrying this TCR beta chain has only a few counts. Its antigen remains unidentified. Looked up from germline, CDR1 is MNHEY and CDR2 is SMNVEV (reference sequence). The length of the CDR3 is 13 residues. Trimming removed 5 bases from V and 8 bases from J; junction bases left unmatched: 7. These data originate in a study of beta chain features in type 1 diabetes. Study findings and constraints: Cells carrying high TCR expression could end up over-represented when cDNA is sequenced.

Expressed TCRB transcripts were sequenced because the entire RNA isolate underwent reverse transcription. Assay used: immunoSEQ multiplex PCR; TCRdb lists only in-frame clones, some missing. The sample shows 140,000 or so clones, just over 9% of them seen only once. Donors underwent one heparinised blood draw, about 110 mL on average. A CD45RO/CCR7/CD25/CD127/CD95/CD27 panel sorted naive, central memory, regulatory and stem cell-like memory CD4+ cells. Purities in excess of 95% were seen in all sorted populations. The sequence derives from a man aged 18 to 35 in good health. The specimen sequenced was central memory CD4+ T cells from blood. The chain couples TRBV27 to TRBJ1-2; 8 positions match TRBD1. The CDR3 DNA follows: TGTGCCAGCAGTCTCCGACAGGGGCAAGGCTACACCTTC. Its protein product is CASSLRQGQGYTF.